Given below is one T cell receptor beta chain in context. Its antigen is unidentified. This CDR3 contains 12 residues. The V and J ends lost 0 bases and 5 bases respectively, with 3 bases between them. Per the germline V gene, CDR1 is ENHRY and CDR2 is SYGVKD. This sample is drawn from a study of blood T cells in healthy people across ages. Study-wide results and caveats: Greater diversity and more naive CD4+ cells were seen in long-lived donors than in aged donors. PBMCs went unsorted, and a conclusive naive versus antigen-experienced comparison was therefore prevented.

A second PCR, run for roughly 7 to 12 cycles, used a sample-barcoded 5' primer plus a J-beta primer mix. Individual samples furnished no less than 2.5 million CDR3-containing paired-end reads apiece. TCRdb itself ran the 5' RACE reads through MiXCR, one entry per CDR3 protein. The profile shows hundreds of thousands of distinct CDR3 sequences, approximately 44% of them singletons. This TCR came from a man aged 60 to 75 in good health. Sequencing input: blood. This chain links TRBV10-3 with TRBJ2-3, with no clear D. CDR3 sequence: CAISESRDTQYF. In nucleotides, the CDR3 is TGTGCCATCAGTGAGTCGCGAGATACGCAGTATTTT.